The rows below give T cell receptor beta chains drawn from one sample of a study of T cell responses to AZD1222 COVID-19 vaccine. Generated by immunoSEQ multiplex PCR, the TCRdb table keeps only in-frame clones and is missing some. This table has about 100,000 clones, nearly 95% appearing once. The source material was peripheral blood, sampled on day 0 of AZD1222 vaccination. These receptors all come from an adult in good health. Each CDR3 is given with its conserved first and last residue. Fields, in order: clone size, J gene, D gene, V gene, CDR3 protein, CDR3 DNA. The D gene is left open where the match is weak. Expanded clones are given a class, and other clones once, few, many or no size at all.

>.|TRBJ2-3|TRBD1|TRBV24-1
CATSDLHMSTGGFRVGTQYF
TGTGCCACCAGTGATTTGCATATGTCGACAGGGGGCTTCCGAGTGGGTACGCAGTATTTT
>once|TRBJ2-7|.|TRBV18
CASSPENEQYF
TGTGCCAGCTCACCGGAGAACGAGCAGTACTTC
>few|TRBJ2-1|.|TRBV2
CASSETHEQFF
TGTGCCAGCAGTGAAACCCATGAGCAGTTCTTC
>.|TRBJ2-7|TRBD1|TRBV11-2
CASNLLGQVDEQYF
TGTGCCAGCAACCTTCTAGGACAGGTGGACGAGCAGTACTTC
>.|TRBJ2-2|.|TRBV19
CASSIDPRGGELFF
TGTGCCAGTAGTATAGACCCCAGGGGTGGGGAGCTGTTTTTT
>.|TRBJ2-1|TRBD2|TRBV7-8
CAIGTSDENEQFF
TGTGCCATCGGGACTAGCGACGAGAATGAGCAGTTCTTC
>.|TRBJ1-2|.|TRBV4-1
CASSQGQLLNYGYTF
TGCGCCAGCAGCCAAGGACAGTTACTCAACTATGGCTACACCTTC
>.|TRBJ2-5|TRBD2|TRBV28
CASSLPREGRETQYF
TGTGCCAGCAGTTTACCGCGGGAGGGCCGAGAGACCCAGTACTTC
>.|TRBJ2-1|TRBD2|TRBV3-1/TRBV3-2
CASSQYGTSGPGEQFF
TGTGCCAGCAGCCAATACGGGACTAGCGGACCAGGTGAGCAGTTCTTC
>.|TRBJ1-5|.|TRBV2
CASSRVSSGNQPQHF
TGTGCCAGCAGCAGGGTTTCTTCGGGCAATCAGCCCCAGCATTTT
>.|TRBJ1-2|.|TRBV5-4
CASSLRPSYGYTF
TGTGCCAGCAGCTTGCGACCATCTTATGGCTACACCTTC
>.|TRBJ1-2|TRBD1|TRBV5-4
CASSLKTGLYGYTF
TGTGCCAGCAGCTTAAAGACAGGGTTATATGGCTACACCTTC
>.|TRBJ2-3|TRBD2|TRBV5-5
CASSLRAGAGTDTQYF
TGTGCCAGCAGCTTGCGGGCGGGAGCAGGCACAGATACGCAGTATTTT
>.|TRBJ2-1|TRBD2|TRBV7-2
CASSFWRESNEQFF
TGTGCCAGCAGCTTTTGGCGGGAGTCCAATGAGCAGTTCTTC
>once|TRBJ1-1|.|TRBV27
CASSPTSYTEAFF
TGTGCCAGCAGTCCGACGTCATACACTGAAGCTTTCTTT